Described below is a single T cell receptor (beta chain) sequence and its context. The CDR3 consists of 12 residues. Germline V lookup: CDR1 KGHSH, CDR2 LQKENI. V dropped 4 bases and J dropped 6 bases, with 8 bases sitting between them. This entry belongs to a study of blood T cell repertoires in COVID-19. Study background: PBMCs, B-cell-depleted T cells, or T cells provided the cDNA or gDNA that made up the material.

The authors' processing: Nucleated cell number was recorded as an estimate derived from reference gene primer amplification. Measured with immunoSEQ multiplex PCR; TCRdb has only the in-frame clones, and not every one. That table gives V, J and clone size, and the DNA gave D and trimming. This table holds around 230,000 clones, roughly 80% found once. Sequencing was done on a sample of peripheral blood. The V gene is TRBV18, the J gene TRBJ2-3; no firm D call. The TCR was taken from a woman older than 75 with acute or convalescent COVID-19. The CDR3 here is CASSLVRDTQYF. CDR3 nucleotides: TGTGCCAGCTCACTCGTGAGGGATACGCAGTATTTT.